This T cell receptor (beta chain) is from a study of blood T cell repertoires in COVID-19. Across the whole study: Sample material is recorded as cDNA or gDNA derived from T cells, B-cell-depleted T cells, or PBMCs.

V was cut by 2 bases and J by 4 bases, with 17 bases left in between. In germline, CDR1 is GTSNPN, CDR2 SVGIG (reference sequence). The CDR3 is 15 amino acids. In the authors' workflow: By means of reference gene primer amplification, nucleated cell counts were estimated. The table came from immunoSEQ multiplex PCR; TCRdb's copy has only in-frame clones and leaves some out. V and J calls and clone size are given by that table; D and trimming were obtained from the DNA. The table lists fewer than 300,000 clones, about 86% of them singletons. This clone was observed a handful of times. The J gene is TRBJ1-1, the V gene TRBV30; a weak D match, TRBD1 (6 bases). The sample consisted of peripheral blood. This receptor was obtained from a woman aged 60-70 years with active or convalescent COVID-19. CDR3 region: CAWSSWDIIGTEAFF. CDR3 bases: TGTGCCTGGAGTAGCTGGGACATAATCGGCACTGAAGCTTTCTTT.